This passage covers 28 T cell receptor beta chains from one sample sequenced in a study of fetal regulatory T cell absence and autoimmunity. The assay was immunoSEQ multiplex PCR, and TCRdb's table has in-frame clones only and misses some. In the table there are approximately 46,000 clones, roughly 80% of which are singletons. The specimen sequenced was cord blood. These receptors all stem from a newborn boy with IPEX syndrome.

V and J are TRBV4-1 and TRBJ2-2; 12 positions agree with TRBD2. Germline V CDR1 and CDR2: MGHRA, YSYEKL. With V trimmed by 0 bases and J by 5 bases, 7 bases remained unmatched. The CDR3 loop spans 18 amino acids. The CDR3 protein is CASSQDTRLAGVTGELFF. CDR3 nucleotide sequence: TGCGCCAGCAGCCAAGATACGAGACTAGCGGGAGTAACCGGGGAGCTGTTTTTT.

A few counts support this clone. V gene TRBV5-4 combines with J gene TRBJ2-7; the D gene is possibly TRBD1 (5 bases). V shed 1 base and J shed 2 bases, with 7 bases lying between them. The CDR3 is 13 residues long. From germline, CDR1 is SGHNT and CDR2 YYREEE (reference sequence). The CDR3 bases are TGTGCCAGCAGCTTGCAGGGCCCCTACGAGCAGTACTTC. Its protein is CASSLQGPYEQYF.

A remark on this clone: At one end the junction does not follow the germline gene, possibly because of a read error. The rearrangement uses TRBV6-6 and TRBJ2-3; 7 bases map to TRBD1. From germline, CDR1 is MNHNY and CDR2 SVGAGI (reference sequence). The length of the CDR3 is 11 residues. CDR3 in amino acids: CASSLGDRLNF. The CDR3 nucleotides are TGTGCCAGCAGTTTGGGGGACAGACTAAATTTT.

V and J are TRBV7-9 and TRBJ1-1; 9 nucleotides line up with TRBD1. There are 15 residues in the CDR3. The germline CDR1 and CDR2 sequences are SEHNR and FQNEAQ (reference sequence). V gave up 1 base and J gave up 4 bases; unmatched junction bases: 4. The CDR3 reads CASSLVMGQGTEAFF. The CDR3 coding sequence is TGTGCCAGCAGCTTAGTGATGGGACAGGGCACTGAAGCTTTCTTT.

V usage is TRBV7-9 and J usage is TRBJ2-3; TRBD2 is a possible D gene (6 bases). V shed 5 bases and J shed 0 bases, with 15 bases lying between them. CDR1 SEHNR and CDR2 FQNEAQ come from the germline V gene (reference sequence). The CDR3 runs to 16 residues. CDR3 region: CASSPFAGTSTDTQYF. CDR3 DNA sequence: TGTGCCAGCAGCCCCTTCGCGGGGACTAGCACAGATACGCAGTATTTT.

The V gene is TRBV4-1, the J gene TRBJ1-2, with D hard to call. Trimming stripped 0 bases from V and 4 bases from J, with 9 bases between. Germline values: CDR1 MGHRA, CDR2 YSYEKL. CDR3 length: 14 residues. The CDR3 reads CASSQEVGSYGYTF. The CDR3 DNA is TGCGCCAGCAGCCAAGAAGTGGGGAGCTATGGCTACACCTTC.

The chain employs TRBV16 and TRBJ1-4; 8 bases agree with TRBD1. V was pared by 4 bases and J by 8 bases, with 9 bases of the junction left unmatched. Germline V lookup: CDR1 KGHSY, CDR2 FQNENV. CDR3 length: 15 residues. The CDR3 bases are TGTGCCAGCAGCCGCACCGGGACAGGAGACGAAAAACTGTTTTTT. Translation: CASSRTGTGDEKLFF.

The V call is TRBV5-1, the J call TRBJ2-1, with 11 nucleotides matching TRBD2. Trimming cost V 4 bases and J 5 bases; bases outside gene matches: 8. Germline V gene sequence: CDR1 SGHRS, CDR2 YFSETQ. The CDR3 is made up of 16 amino acids. CDR3 in DNA: TGCGCCAGCAGCCCCATACTAGCGGGGGTTAACAATGAGCAGTTCTTC. Residues: CASSPILAGVNNEQFF.

V and J are TRBV18 and TRBJ1-3; the D gene is possibly TRBD1 (5 bases). The V end lost 3 bases, the J end lost 3 bases, and 6 bases lay between the germline ends. Germline assignment: CDR1 KGHSH and CDR2 LQKENI. This CDR3 has 13 amino acids. The CDR3 sequence: CASSPRGGNTIYF. DNA for the CDR3: TGTGCCAGCTCACCGAGGGGTGGAAACACCATATATTTT.

V is TRBV27 and J is TRBJ1-2; possible D gene TRBD1, 5 bases. CDR1 and CDR2 from the germline V gene are MNHEY and SMNVEV (reference sequence). The CDR3 is 14 residues long. Trimming shortened V by 0 bases and J by 4 bases, and 9 bases separated the two germline ends. CDR3 sequence (DNA): TGTGCCAGCAGTTTATCGTTGGGGGGCTATGGCTACACCTTC. Translating it yields CASSLSLGGYGYTF.

The V and J genes are TRBV5-1 and TRBJ2-1; TRBD2 matches at 7 bases. The CDR3 has 15 amino acids. Trimming removed 3 bases from V and 2 bases from J; junction bases left unmatched: 5. The germline V gene encodes CDR1 SGHRS and CDR2 YFSETQ. The CDR3 DNA is TGCGCCAGCAGCTGGCGGGGGACTACCTACAATGAGCAGTTCTTC. Translating gives CASSWRGTTYNEQFF.

This chain uses TRBV9 with TRBJ2-3; D may match TRBD1 or TRBD2 (7 bases each). In germline, CDR1 is SGDLS, CDR2 YYNGEE. The germline V and J ends were trimmed by 3 bases and 6 bases, with 17 bases remaining between them. The length of the CDR3 is 15 residues. For the CDR3, the DNA is TGTGCCAGCAGCGAGAGGGAGGGGGCCACCGATACGCAGTATTTT. It translates to CASSEREGATDTQYF.

The genes are TRBV29-1 and TRBJ2-7; D is possibly TRBD2 (5 bases). V lost 7 bases and J lost 1, with 14 bases in between. The CDR3 has 13 residues. Germline V gene lookup returns CDR1 SQVTM and CDR2 ANQGSEA. This chain's CDR3 is CSAFTPGSYEQYF. For the CDR3, the DNA is TGCAGCGCCTTCACTCCGGGGTCCTACGAGCAGTACTTC.

The chain combines TRBV9 with TRBJ2-5; 11 bases line up with TRBD2. J lost 5 bases, V lost 3 bases, and 6 bases had no gene match. The germline V gene has CDR1 SGDLS and CDR2 YYNGEE. The CDR3 is 15 amino acids. The CDR3: CASSADPSGRETQYF. The CDR3 DNA sequence: TGTGCCAGCAGCGCAGATCCTAGCGGGAGGGAGACCCAGTACTTC.

The chain has TRBV6-1 and TRBJ2-4; D is undetermined. Germline lookup yields CDR1 MNHNS and CDR2 SASEGT. With 3 bases removed from V and 1 base from J, the gap between germline ends came to 10 bases. This CDR3 contains 15 residues. The CDR3 is CASSDLGWAKNIQYF. The CDR3, as DNA: TGTGCCAGCAGTGATCTTGGTTGGGCCAAAAACATTCAGTACTTC.

The chain recombines TRBV10-3 with TRBJ1-1, with no clear D. The CDR3 sequence is 12 residues long. The germline V and J ends were trimmed by 8 bases and 1 base, with 8 bases remaining between them. CDR1 is ENHRY and CDR2 is SYGVKD in the germline V gene. The chain's CDR3 is CAIGRTNTEAFF. The CDR3 nucleotides read TGTGCCATCGGGAGAACGAACACTGAAGCTTTCTTT.

The V gene is TRBV6-5, the J gene TRBJ1-4; D not certain. Trimming took 0 bases from V and 7 from J, leaving 9 bases between them. Germline V gives CDR1 MNHEY, CDR2 SVGAGI. CDR3 length equals 14 residues. CDR3 sequence reads: CASSYSLRGEKLFF. DNA of the CDR3: TGTGCCAGCAGTTACTCTCTGCGGGGTGAAAAACTGTTTTTT.

The genes are TRBV10-3 and TRBJ2-5; D gene uncertain. Germline-derived CDR1 and CDR2 are ENHRY and SYGVKD. The CDR3 loop spans 12 amino acids. Trimming left V 0 bases short and J 4 bases short, with 3 bases between. As DNA, the CDR3 is TGTGCCATCAGTGAGTCGGGAGAGACCCAGTACTTC. Translation gives CAISESGETQYF.

This clone showed up just a few times. V usage is TRBV5-5 and J usage is TRBJ1-2; D gene uncertain. CDR1 and CDR2 from the germline V gene are SGHKS and YYEKEE (reference sequence). V was cut by 3 bases and J by 8 bases, with 8 bases left in between. The CDR3 consists of 11 residues. The CDR3 reads CASSSPWGYTF. As DNA, the CDR3 is TGTGCCAGCAGCTCCCCATGGGGCTACACCTTC.

This clone occurred once. The V gene is TRBV6-6, the J gene TRBJ1-3; 9 bases line up with TRBD1. J gave up 2 bases and V 4 bases, and 3 bases lay outside the gene matches. CDR3 length: 15 residues. The V gene's germline CDR1 is MNHNY and CDR2 SVGAGI (reference sequence). The CDR3 nucleotides are TGTGCCAGCAGTTTGACAGGGGGTCCTGGAAACACCATATATTTT. This codes for CASSLTGGPGNTIYF.

The CDR3 sequence: CASSYDYPLLTGELFF. CDR3 in DNA: TGTGCCAGCAGTTACGACTACCCACTTTTAACCGGGGAGCTGTTTTTT. The chain joins TRBV6-5 to TRBJ2-2; the D gene is possibly TRBD2 (5 bases). V gave up 2 bases and J gave up 5 bases, with 15 bases separating them. The CDR3 has 16 residues. Germline V CDR1 and CDR2: MNHEY, SVGAGI.

This clone appeared a few times. J is TRBJ2-7 and V is TRBV7-9, with 13 bases fitting TRBD2. The J segment lost 5 bases and the V segment lost 5 bases, leaving 6 bases of the junction unmatched. The CDR3 consists of 15 residues. CDR1 and CDR2 (germline): SEHNR, FQNEAQ (reference sequence). The CDR3 protein is CASSPPGLAGHEQYF. The CDR3 bases are TGTGCCAGCAGCCCTCCGGGACTAGCGGGACACGAGCAGTACTTC.

The rearrangement links TRBV5-6 to TRBJ2-4; the D gene is possibly TRBD1 (6 bases). In germline, CDR1 is SGHDT, CDR2 YYEEEE. The CDR3 extends over 16 amino acids. The V end was cut by 0 bases, the J end by 0 bases, with 10 bases between. The CDR3 sequence is CASSLGGPLAKNIQYF. In nucleotides, the CDR3 is TGTGCCAGCAGCTTGGGGGGGCCATTAGCCAAAAACATTCAGTACTTC. Based on the CDR3 plus reference TRBV5-6 and TRBJ2-4, the full variable domain is DAGVTQSPTHLIKTRGQQVTLRCSPKSGHDTVSWYQQALGQGPQFIFQYYEEEERQRGNFPDRFSGHQFPNYSSELNVNALLLGDSALYLCASSLGGPLAKNIQYFGAGTRLSVL.

V usage is TRBV19 and J usage is TRBJ1-3; D ambiguous. The CDR3 is 17 amino acids. Trimming removed 1 base at V and 0 bases at J, with 13 bases between. CDR1 is LNHDA and CDR2 is SQIVND in the germline V gene (reference sequence). The CDR3 here is CASSIGQRYSSGNTIYF. The CDR3 DNA follows: TGTGCCAGTAGTATAGGGCAGAGGTACAGCTCTGGAAACACCATATATTTT.

This clone came up once. The chain couples TRBV6-6 to TRBJ2-5; D is unclear. V was clipped by 2 bases and J by 1 base, with 8 bases between them. The CDR3 covers 14 residues. The germline gives CDR1 MNHNY, CDR2 SVGAGI (reference sequence). The CDR3 region is CASSYRPSQETQYF. The CDR3 DNA sequence: TGTGCCAGCAGTTACCGACCCTCCCAAGAGACCCAGTACTTC.

This sequence joins TRBV7-8 and TRBJ2-3, with 7 nucleotides matching TRBD2. This CDR3 is 17 amino acids long. The ends lost 6 bases at V and 3 bases at J; junction bases unmatched: 15. Looked up from germline, CDR1 is SGHVS and CDR2 is FQNEAQ. The CDR3 sequence is CASRLGRWGGWTDTQYF. In nucleotides, the CDR3 is TGTGCCAGCAGACTAGGACGGTGGGGGGGGTGGACAGATACGCAGTATTTT.

The V and J genes are TRBV9 and TRBJ2-2, with D maybe TRBD2 (5 bases). CDR3 length: 14 amino acids. Germline-derived CDR1 and CDR2 are SGDLS and YYNGEE. Trimming cost V 0 bases and J 8 bases, with 11 bases left between them. The chain's CDR3 is CASSVAGLGGELFF. The CDR3 DNA reads TGTGCCAGCAGCGTAGCAGGACTTGGTGGGGAGCTGTTTTTT.

The V call is TRBV6-6, the J call TRBJ1-3, with D perhaps matching TRBD1 (5 bases). The V gene's germline CDR1 is MNHNY and CDR2 SVGAGI (reference sequence). There are 15 residues in the CDR3. Trimming shortened V by 0 bases and J by 4 bases, and 10 bases separated the two germline ends. The CDR3 spells CASSYSIDRGNTIYF. The CDR3 DNA reads as TGTGCCAGCAGTTACTCTATAGACAGAGGAAACACCATATATTTT.